This T cell receptor (beta chain) came from a study of shared clonotypes between healthy human individuals. Worth noting for this clone: As yet, its antigen is unknown.

From germline, CDR1 is MRHNA and CDR2 SNTAGT. V lost 8 bases and J lost 7, with 20 bases in between. The CDR3 has 15 residues. Original data processing: ImmunoSEQ output held junction-only sequences without quality scores, so filtering differed. Sequencing used immunoSEQ multiplex PCR; TCRdb keeps in-frame clones, though not all of them. V and J calls and clone size follow that table, whereas D and trimming were derived from the DNA. Of approximately 500,000 clones listed, approximately 78% were seen once; the top ten hold around 12%. The study, taken as a whole, reports: An anticipated effect of sequencing depth on clonotype sharing among donors was recognized. There were few donors, and this limited the genetic and exposure-history diversity represented.

V usage is TRBV6-4 and J usage is TRBJ1-4; D is perhaps TRBD1 (6 bases). This sequence originates from a woman aged 40 to 49 in good health. Some clones in this sample may be carry-over from other donors' samples. Specimen: PBMCs. The DNA for the CDR3 is TGTGCCAGCTATGCAGATAGGGGGTGTTGTGAAAAACTGTTTTTT. Protein product: CASYADRGCCEKLFF.